The clone carrying this T cell receptor (beta chain) was seen many times. The second PCR ran roughly 6 to 11 cycles with a sample-barcoded 5' primer and J-beta primers. Via MiXCR, TCRdb re-called the 5' RACE reads, giving one row per CDR3 protein. Of about 1.1 million distinct CDR3 sequences detected, roughly two fifths appear once; the ten largest clones hold around 14%. These data belong to a study of blood T cells in healthy people across ages. V gave up 6 bases and J gave up 7 bases; unmatched junction bases: 5. The CDR3 is 13 residues long. Germline CDR1 is MDHEN and CDR2 is SYDVKM. The chain combines TRBV28 with TRBJ2-1, with 8 bases aligning to TRBD1. Sequenced material: blood. This clonotype originated in a man between 18 and 35 years old in good health. CDR3 sequence: CASRRTGGNEQFF. The CDR3, as DNA: TGTGCCAGCAGACGCACAGGGGGGAATGAGCAGTTCTTC.